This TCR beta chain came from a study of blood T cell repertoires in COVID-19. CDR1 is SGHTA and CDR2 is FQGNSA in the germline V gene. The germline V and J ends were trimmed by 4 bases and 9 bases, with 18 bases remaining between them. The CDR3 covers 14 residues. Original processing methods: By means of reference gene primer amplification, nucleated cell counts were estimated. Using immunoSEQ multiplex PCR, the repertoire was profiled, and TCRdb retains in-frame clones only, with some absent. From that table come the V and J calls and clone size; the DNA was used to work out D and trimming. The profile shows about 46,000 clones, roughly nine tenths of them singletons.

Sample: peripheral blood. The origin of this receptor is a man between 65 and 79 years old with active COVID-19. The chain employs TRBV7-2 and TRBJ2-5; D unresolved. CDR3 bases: TGTGCCAGCAGCTCCCCCGGGTCCCCGATGTCCCAGTACTTC. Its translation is CASSSPGSPMSQYF.